A single T cell receptor (beta chain) is shown here with its context. Its specificity is not known. The study recruited hyperthyroidism patients aged 18 to 65 who were newly diagnosed, under 2 months' duration. Looked up from germline, CDR1 is LGHDT and CDR2 is YNNKEL (reference sequence). The CDR3 has 14 amino acids. V lost 3 bases, J lost 0 bases, and 9 bases lay in between. The sample belongs to a study of Graves' ophthalmopathy and Graves' hyperthyroidism. RNA transcripts served as template for amplifying TCR beta CDR3 sequences. HTBI primers served in a first-round RT-PCR, which a second-round multiplex PCR followed. Using its own MiXCR run on the multiplex PCR reads, TCRdb lists one record per CDR3 protein. The sample lists about 1.2 million distinct CDR3 sequences; approximately 35% were seen once. Study-wide results and caveats: Ophthalmopathy progression was predicted with under 71% sensitivity and 72% to 75% specificity.

The V and J genes are TRBV3-1 and TRBJ2-7, with D possibly being TRBD2 (5 bases). Specimen: peripheral blood or thyroid tissue (not recorded which). This TCR came from an adult man with Graves' hyperthyroidism. The CDR3 spells CASSHEGLSYEQYF. The CDR3 nucleotides are TGTGCCAGCAGCCACGAGGGCCTCTCCTACGAGCAGTACTTC.